This T cell receptor (beta chain) was observed in a study of spatial heterogeneity in lung cancer. Each TCR cDNA molecule carried a unique molecular identifier. TCRdb analysed the 5' RACE reads with MiXCR anew, one entry per CDR3 protein. The sample has tens of thousands of distinct CDR3 sequences, roughly 7% seen once; the top ten hold about 3%. Study-level results: At tumor resection, ubiquitous expanded TCRs were detected in blood more often than later.

At least ten counts were recorded for this clonotype. The antigen is not known. Time point meaning: sample taken at primary tumor resection. The sequenced material consisted of unsorted whole RNA from tumor, nontumor lung or frozen PBMC. The donors comprised approximately 72 untreated early-stage non-small cell lung cancer patients. The CDR3 covers 14 residues. Germline V gene lookup returns CDR1 SGHRS and CDR2 YFSETQ. J gave up 5 bases and V 4 bases, and 4 bases lay outside the gene matches. Material: PBMCs, obtained at surgery. This TCR came from a female donor with early-stage non-small cell lung cancer. The chain recombines TRBV5-1 with TRBJ2-5; TRBD2 matches 11 bases. CDR3 region: CASSASGGPETQYF. CDR3 bases: TGCGCCAGCAGCGCTAGCGGGGGGCCCGAGACCCAGTACTTC.